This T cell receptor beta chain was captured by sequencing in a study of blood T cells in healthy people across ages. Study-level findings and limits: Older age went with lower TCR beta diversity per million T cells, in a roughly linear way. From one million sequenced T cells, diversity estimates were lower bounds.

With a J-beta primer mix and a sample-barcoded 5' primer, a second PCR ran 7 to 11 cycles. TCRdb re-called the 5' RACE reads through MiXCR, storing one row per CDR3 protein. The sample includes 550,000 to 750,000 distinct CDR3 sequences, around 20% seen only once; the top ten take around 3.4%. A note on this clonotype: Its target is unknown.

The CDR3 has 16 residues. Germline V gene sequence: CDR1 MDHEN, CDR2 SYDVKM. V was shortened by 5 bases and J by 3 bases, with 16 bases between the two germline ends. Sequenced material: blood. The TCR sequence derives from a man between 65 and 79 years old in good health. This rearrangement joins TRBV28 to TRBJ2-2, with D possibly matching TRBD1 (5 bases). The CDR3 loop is CASSNLDRPYTGELFF. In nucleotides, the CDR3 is TGTGCCAGCAGTAACCTCGACAGACCATACACCGGGGAGCTGTTTTTT.